Presented here are 12 T cell receptor beta chains from one specimen sequenced in a study of T-cell reconstitution after alpha-beta-depleted transplantation in children. This sample's TCRbeta library carried unique molecular identifier barcodes. TCRdb re-called the PCR reads through MiXCR, storing one row per CDR3 protein. The sample gives around 420,000 distinct CDR3 sequences, around 15% of which show up once; approximately 29% is in the top ten. The specimen was PBMCs, mostly from graft donor cells, collected 360 days after TCRalphabeta/CD19-depleted stem cell transplant. These receptors were collected from a boy in the first two years of life who had a stem cell transplant for Wiskott-Aldrich syndrome, so the T cells may come from the graft donor.

The J gene is TRBJ2-1, the V gene TRBV20-1, with 8 bases fitting TRBD2. This CDR3 has 15 amino acids. Germline CDR1 and CDR2: DFQATT and SNEGSKA (reference sequence). V lost 5 bases to trimming and J lost 0 bases; unmatched junction nucleotides: 6. DNA of the CDR3: TGCAGTGCTCAAGCTAGCGGGTTCTCCTACAATGAGCAGTTCTTC. Its protein product is CSAQASGFSYNEQFF.

This chain uses TRBV12-3 or TRBV12-4 with TRBJ2-4, with D tentatively TRBD2 (5 bases). Trimming stripped 6 bases from V and 5 bases from J, with 14 bases between. The CDR3 is made up of 14 amino acids. The CDR3 reads CASSLWTGENIQYF. DNA for the CDR3: TGTGCCAGCAGCCTTTGGACCGGGGAAAACATTCAGTACTTC.

The chain joins TRBV20-1 to TRBJ2-7, with TRBD1 identical over 8 bases. CDR1 DFQATT and CDR2 SNEGSKA come from the germline V gene (reference sequence). The CDR3 has 13 amino acids. Trimming cost V 5 bases and J 6 bases; bases outside gene matches: 9. Here the CDR3 reads CSALRAGGSEQYF. In DNA, the CDR3 is TGCAGTGCTCTCCGCGCAGGGGGCAGCGAGCAGTACTTC.

This clonotype was seen more than once but under ten times. The chain recombines TRBV7-8 with TRBJ2-7; 11 bases line up with TRBD2. The CDR3 is 15 residues long. CDR1 SGHVS and CDR2 FQNEAQ come from the germline V gene. With 4 bases clipped from V and 5 bases from J, the junction kept 7 bases outside the gene matches. In DNA, the CDR3 is TGTGCCAGCAGCTCAGCGACTAGCGGGGTTCACGAGCAGTACTTC. Amino acid sequence: CASSSATSGVHEQYF.

This chain joins TRBV20-1 and TRBJ2-7; 8 bases align to TRBD1. The CDR3 extends over 12 amino acids. Germline V gene sequence: CDR1 DFQATT, CDR2 SNEGSKA (reference sequence). The V segment lost 6 bases and the J segment 4 bases; nucleotides outside the gene matches: 5. The CDR3 nucleotides are TGCAGTGCCTCGGACAGGGCGTACGAGCAGTACTTC. Translated, it gives CSASDRAYEQYF.

This chain's CDR3 is CASSQELLKYNEQFF. The CDR3 DNA sequence: TGCGCCAGCAGCCAAGAGCTGCTGAAGTACAATGAGCAGTTCTTC. J is TRBJ2-1 and V is TRBV4-3; no firm D call. Germline assignment: CDR1 LGHNA and CDR2 YSLEER. Trimming removed 0 bases from V and 4 bases from J, with 10 bases in between. The CDR3 length is 15 residues.

This chain connects TRBV7-9 to TRBJ1-3; tentative D call: TRBD1 (6 bases). Germline V lookup: CDR1 SEHNR, CDR2 FQNEAQ (reference sequence). This CDR3 has 14 amino acids. Trimming shortened V by 0 bases and J by 8 bases, and 11 bases separated the two germline ends. CDR3: CASSLAGQIYTIYF. Here the CDR3 DNA reads TGTGCCAGCAGCTTAGCCGGACAGATTTACACCATATATTTT.

In this sample, this clonotype turned up a few times. The rearrangement links TRBV12-3 or TRBV12-4 to TRBJ2-5, with 13 bases fitting TRBD2. The CDR3 extends over 16 amino acids. Trimming took 1 base from V and 4 from J; bases not matched to a gene: 3. This CDR3 reads CASSLGLAGGLETQYF. For the CDR3, the DNA is TGTGCCAGCAGTTTAGGACTAGCGGGGGGTCTAGAGACCCAGTACTTC.

This clonotype came up a few times. The gene calls are TRBV12-3 or TRBV12-4 and TRBJ2-7, with D maybe TRBD2 (6 bases). V lost 5 bases and J lost 5, with 16 bases in between. The CDR3 loop spans 14 amino acids. The CDR3 protein is CASSLRGGFNEQYF. The CDR3 DNA follows: TGTGCCAGCAGTCTCCGTGGAGGGTTCAACGAGCAGTACTTC.

This clonotype was seen a handful of times. The genes are TRBV6-5 and TRBJ2-3, with no clear D. The germline V gene encodes CDR1 MNHEY and CDR2 SVGAGI. Trimming removed 0 bases at V and 3 bases at J, with 10 bases between. The CDR3 runs to 15 residues. CDR3 region: CASSYSTLVTDTQYF. The CDR3 DNA reads TGTGCCAGCAGTTACTCGACCCTGGTTACAGATACGCAGTATTTT.

In its sample, this clonotype was seen once. This sequence joins TRBV5-8 and TRBJ1-4; no firm D call. The CDR3 contains 17 residues. CDR1 is SGHTS, CDR2 YDEGEE, per germline. The V gene lost 0 bases and the J gene lost 6 bases, with 18 bases spanning the gap. CDR3 nucleotide sequence: TGTGCCAGCAGCTTGGAGGGCAGGTTAATGTGGGATGAAAAACTGTTTTTT. This gives the protein CASSLEGRLMWDEKLFF.

This chain uses TRBV10-3 with TRBJ2-3; possible D gene TRBD2, 6 bases. The CDR3 contains 13 residues. Germline V CDR1 and CDR2: ENHRY, SYGVKD. The ends were cut back, 3 bases at V and 6 bases at J, with 10 bases in the middle. Written as DNA, the CDR3 is TGTGCCATCAGTGATACTAGCTCGGATACGCAGTATTTT. Amino acid sequence: CAISDTSSDTQYF.